This TCR beta chain was captured in a study of T cells after yellow fever vaccination. Study-wide context: Any fraction with a low cell number was prepared using SMART-Seq v4 Ultra Low Input. Findings and caveats of the study: Overall, a small share of clonotypes was seen in both CD4 and CD8 compartments.

This clonotype was detected a few times. Its antigen is undetermined. The CDR3 extends over 15 amino acids. Trimming took off 1 base at V and 8 bases at J, with 14 bases between the two ends. CDR1 and CDR2 (germline): SGHAT, FQNNGV. TCRdb reprocessed the 5' RACE reads via MiXCR and lists one record per CDR3 protein. The table has under 600,000 distinct CDR3 sequences, 21% seen once. The TCR originated in a young man who received the YFV17D yellow fever vaccine. The specimen was PBMCs, collected roughly 20 days after the first yellow fever vaccination. The chain recombines TRBV11-2 with TRBJ1-4; D not resolved. This chain's CDR3 is CASSLGRSSSEKLFF. The CDR3 nucleotides are TGTGCCAGCAGCTTAGGCAGGTCATCGTCGGAAAAACTGTTTTTT.